The 5 T cell receptor beta chains listed next were all sequenced from one sample in a study of high-grade serous ovarian cancer treatment subgroups. Clones were read by immunoSEQ multiplex PCR, and TCRdb kept only the in-frame ones, dropping some. Seen here are roughly 5,000 clones, 65% to 70% observed once, and the top ten hold roughly 9.5%. Tumor tissue was taken before any definitive surgery or chemotherapy was given. Input material: tumor tissue. The receptors come from a human donor with high-grade serous ovarian cancer.

V gene TRBV30 combines with J gene TRBJ2-5; 12 bases line up with TRBD2. There are 19 residues in the CDR3. V was pared by 0 bases and J by 0 bases, with 11 bases of the junction left unmatched. From germline, CDR1 is GTSNPN and CDR2 SVGIG (reference sequence). CDR3: CAWSVGASGRARYQETQYF. CDR3 nucleotides: TGTGCCTGGAGTGTAGGGGCTAGCGGGAGGGCCAGGTACCAAGAGACCCAGTACTTC.

This clone showed up just a few times. Here the CDR3 reads CASIRDRGVYTQYF. The CDR3 DNA reads as TGTGCCAGCATCCGGGACAGGGGGGTGTATACGCAGTATTTT. The gene calls are TRBV2 and TRBJ2-3; 11 bases are a match to TRBD1. The CDR3 consists of 14 residues. In germline, CDR1 is SNHLY, CDR2 FYNNEI. V dropped 7 bases and J dropped 7; count of bases not matched to a gene: 7.

The chain carries TRBV19 and TRBJ1-3; the D is unclear. The V and J ends lost 1 base and 8 bases respectively, with 3 bases between them. Per the germline V gene, CDR1 is LNHDA and CDR2 is SQIVND (reference sequence). The CDR3 sequence is 11 residues long. The CDR3 region is CASSIADTIYF. DNA for the CDR3: TGTGCCAGTAGTATAGCGGACACCATATATTTT.

The V and J genes are TRBV2 and TRBJ1-6; D is possibly TRBD1 (5 bases). This CDR3 spans 11 amino acids. Trimming removed 4 bases at V and 13 bases at J, with 8 bases between. Germline assignment: CDR1 SNHLY and CDR2 FYNNEI. CDR3 in DNA: TGTGCCAGCAGTGCCAGGGTCCCCCTCCACTTT. Protein: CASSARVPLHF. The complete variable domain, with remaining parts taken from reference TRBV2 and TRBJ1-6, reads EPEVTQTPSHQVTQMGQEVILRCVPISNHLYFYWYRQILGQKVEFLVSFYNNEISEKSEIFDDQFSVERPDGSNFTLKIRSTKLEDSAMYFCASSARVPLHFGNGTRLTVT.

J is TRBJ2-1 and V is TRBV18, with D perhaps matching TRBD2 (6 bases). Germline values: CDR1 KGHSH, CDR2 LQKENI. This CDR3 has 14 residues. V lost 0 bases and J lost 7, with 10 bases in between. The CDR3 is CASSPPGGENEQFF. As DNA, the CDR3 is TGTGCCAGCTCACCACCCGGGGGAGAGAATGAGCAGTTCTTC.